This T cell receptor (beta chain) emerged from a study of blood T cell repertoires in COVID-19. For the study at large: Spain, Italy and the United States supplied samples that represented acute and convalescent COVID-19. PBMCs, B-cell-depleted T cells, or T cells provided the cDNA or gDNA that made up the material.

Germline CDR1 is SGHRS and CDR2 is YFSETQ. With 3 bases clipped from V and 5 bases from J, the junction kept 6 bases outside the gene matches. This CDR3 region has 14 residues. Per the authors' pipeline: Amplification with reference gene primers provided the estimates of nucleated cell counts. The assay was immunoSEQ multiplex PCR, and TCRdb's table has in-frame clones only and misses some. That table supplies the V and J calls and clone size; D and trimming were determined from the DNA. The sample records tens of thousands of clones, approximately 89% being singletons. Those enrolled in Seattle joined during active infection and were followed longitudinally afterward.

This receptor was obtained from a woman aged 60-75 years with COVID-19, enrolled during active disease. The source material was peripheral blood. The chain joins TRBV5-1 to TRBJ2-5; 8 bases fit TRBD1. The CDR3 nucleotides are TGCGCCAGCAGCTCGGACAGGGCGAGCGAGACCCAGTACTTC. Its translation: CASSSDRASETQYF. Based on the CDR3 plus reference TRBV5-1 and TRBJ2-5, the full variable domain is KAGVTQTPRYLIKTRGQQVTLSCSPISGHRSVSWYQQTPGQGLQFLFEYFSETQRNKGNFPGRFSGRQFSNSRSEMNVSTLELGDSALYLCASSSDRASETQYFGPGTRLLVL.